This T cell receptor (beta chain) was retrieved from a study of response to subunit inactivated influenza vaccine. TCRdb analysed the RT-PCR reads with MiXCR anew, one entry per CDR3 protein. Here the sample spans 150,000 to 200,000 distinct CDR3 sequences, approximately 12% being singletons. In its sample, this clonotype was seen many times. Trimming cost V 0 bases and J 1 base, with 4 bases left between them. The CDR3 spans 14 residues. This sample also appeared in a second study, on T cells expressing NK-cell markers. That source notes: 5'RACE template switching with UMIs generated TCR beta cDNA. Roughly 6 of the donors carried dominant NKG2C+ clonotypes that took up 1.0-7.0% of their CD8+ T cells. Topping the CD3+CD56-NKG2C+ fraction as well were these clonotypes, in a few donors.

The chain couples TRBV12-3 or TRBV12-4 to TRBJ2-1, with D unresolved. This specimen consisted of CD8+ T cells sorted from PBMCs, obtained 12 days after vaccination. This TCR was recovered from a man aged 45 to 65 who received an inactivated influenza vaccine. CDR3 sequence reads: CASSLAGSYNEQFF. The CDR3 DNA follows: TGTGCCAGCAGTTTAGCGGGGTCCTACAATGAGCAGTTCTTC.